These 9 T cell receptor beta chains were all obtained from the same sample, sequenced in a study of cytomegalovirus exposure and HLA in healthy donors. PCR involved 60 Vbeta and 13 Jbeta primers. TCRdb keeps only in-frame clones here, not all; method: immunoSEQ multiplex PCR. The table shows 150,000 to 200,000 clones, with 60% to 80% occurring only once. The sequenced material came from PBMCs. These receptors originate from a woman aged 50 to 65 in good health and CMV-seropositive.

This chain connects TRBV19 to TRBJ2-3; 8 bases map to TRBD2. Germline-derived CDR1 and CDR2 are LNHDA and SQIVND (reference sequence). Losses at the gene ends were 6 bases for V and 6 bases for J; bases not matched to a gene: 14. This CDR3 has 16 amino acids. Written as DNA, the CDR3 is TGTGCCAGTAGCCCCTTAGCGGGATCCCGGCGGGATACGCAGTATTTT. Its translation is CASSPLAGSRRDTQYF. The whole variable domain, remainder taken from reference TRBV19 and TRBJ2-3, is DGGITQSPKYLFRKEGQNVTLSCEQNLNHDAMYWYRQDPGQGLRLIYYSQIVNDFQKGDIAEGYSVSREKKESFPLTVTSAQKNPTAFYLCASSPLAGSRRDTQYFGPGTRLTVL.

The chain is built from TRBV7-8 and TRBJ2-7, with 7 bases lining up with TRBD1. Germline V CDR1 and CDR2: SGHVS, FQNEAQ. V shed 5 bases, J shed 6 bases, and the junction held 10 bases outside the gene matches. This CDR3 spans 14 amino acids. CDR3 region: CASSIRQGGGEQYF. The CDR3 DNA reads as TGTGCCAGCAGCATTCGACAGGGTGGCGGCGAGCAGTACTTC.

The V call is TRBV4-3, the J call TRBJ2-7, with a tentative D call TRBD1 (5 bases). The CDR3 is 13 residues long. With 0 bases removed from V and 10 bases from J, the gap between germline ends came to 13 bases. The germline V gene encodes CDR1 LGHNA and CDR2 YSLEER. CDR3 loop: CASSQDRTRDQYF. As DNA, the CDR3 is TGCGCCAGCAGCCAAGATAGGACAAGGGATCAGTACTTC.

A remark on this clone: Because the CDR3's place on the DNA is in doubt, the DNA is left out and the CDR3 is given as listed by TCRdb. The V and J genes are TRBV7-2 and TRBJ2-5; TRBD2 reflects the table's D call only, with no check against the DNA. The length of the CDR3 is 11 amino acids, counting both ends. Per the germline V gene, CDR1 is SGHTA and CDR2 is FQGNSA. CDR3 protein: CASSLWGGGNF.

V usage is TRBV25-1 and J usage is TRBJ2-2; TRBD1 agrees at 11 bases. The CDR3 sequence is 15 residues long. The V gene end was trimmed by 4 bases and the J gene end by 4 bases; junction bases not matched to a gene: 2. Germline CDR1 is MGHDK and CDR2 is SYGVNS. CDR3 in DNA: TGTGCCAGCAGTGTCGGGACAGGGGGCACCGGGGAGCTGTTTTTT. Its protein product is CASSVGTGGTGELFF.

V usage is TRBV25-1 and J usage is TRBJ1-2; 9 bases are a match to TRBD1. The J segment lost 4 bases and the V segment lost 3 bases, leaving 6 bases of the junction unmatched. The germline V gene has CDR1 MGHDK and CDR2 SYGVNS. There are 15 residues in the CDR3. CDR3 DNA sequence: TGTGCCAGCAGTGAGCCGGGACAGGGTTCCTATGGCTACACCTTC. Translated: CASSEPGQGSYGYTF.

This rearrangement joins TRBV28 to TRBJ1-1; D uncertain. This CDR3 is 13 amino acids long. Deletions cut 2 bases from V and 1 base from J, with 5 bases between. CDR1 and CDR2 from the germline V gene are MDHEN and SYDVKM. The CDR3 nucleotides read TGTGCCAGCAGTTTAATCGGGAACACTGAAGCTTTCTTT. Translated: CASSLIGNTEAFF. Full variable domain (missing parts from reference TRBV28 and TRBJ1-1): DVKVTQSSRYLVKRTGEKVFLECVQDMDHENMFWYRQDPGLGLRLIYFSYDVKMKEKGDIPEGYSVSREKKERFSLILESASTNQTSMYLCASSLIGNTEAFFGQGTRLTVV.

This chain joins TRBV4-1 and TRBJ2-3; 11 positions agree with TRBD1. Germline V gives CDR1 MGHRA, CDR2 YSYEKL. The CDR3 covers 16 residues. V lost 3 bases and J lost 2; bases outside the gene matches: 4. The CDR3 DNA sequence: TGCGCCAGCAGCCACCGGGACAGGGGGTACACAGATACGCAGTATTTT. Its protein is CASSHRDRGYTDTQYF.

This rearrangement joins TRBV6-1 to TRBJ1-4; D is ambiguous. Trimming took off 2 bases at V and 8 bases at J, with 15 bases between the two ends. Germline V gene sequence: CDR1 MNHNS, CDR2 SASEGT. The CDR3 has 15 residues. Here the CDR3 reads CASSESPGFGEKLFF. CDR3 nucleotides: TGTGCCAGCAGTGAAAGTCCAGGTTTTGGCGAAAAACTGTTTTTT.